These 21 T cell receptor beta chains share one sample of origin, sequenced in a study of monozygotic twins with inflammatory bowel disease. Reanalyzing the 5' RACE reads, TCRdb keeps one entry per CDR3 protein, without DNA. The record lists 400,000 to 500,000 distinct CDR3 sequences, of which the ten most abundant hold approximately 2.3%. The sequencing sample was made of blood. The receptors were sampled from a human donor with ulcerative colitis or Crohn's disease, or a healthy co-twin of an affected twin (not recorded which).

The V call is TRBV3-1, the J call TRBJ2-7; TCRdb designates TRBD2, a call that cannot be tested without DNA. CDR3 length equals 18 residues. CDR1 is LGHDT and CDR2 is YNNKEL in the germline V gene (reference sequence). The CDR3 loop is CASSLWSPRLARAYEQYF.

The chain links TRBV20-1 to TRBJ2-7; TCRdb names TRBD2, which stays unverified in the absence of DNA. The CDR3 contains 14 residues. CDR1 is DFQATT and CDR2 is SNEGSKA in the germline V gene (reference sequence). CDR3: CSARDQRGAYEQYF.

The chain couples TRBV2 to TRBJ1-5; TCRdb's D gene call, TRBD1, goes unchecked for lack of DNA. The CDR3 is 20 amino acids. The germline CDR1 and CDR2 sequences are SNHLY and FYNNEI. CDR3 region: CASSVSSAPKFWYSNQPQHF.

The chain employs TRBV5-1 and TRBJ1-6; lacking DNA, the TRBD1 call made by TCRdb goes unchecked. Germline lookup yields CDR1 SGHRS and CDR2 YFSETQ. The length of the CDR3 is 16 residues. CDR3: CASSPEDRRINSPLHF.

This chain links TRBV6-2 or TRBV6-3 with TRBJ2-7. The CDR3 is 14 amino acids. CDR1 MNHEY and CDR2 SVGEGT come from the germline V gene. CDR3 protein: CASSPLLKHYEQYF.

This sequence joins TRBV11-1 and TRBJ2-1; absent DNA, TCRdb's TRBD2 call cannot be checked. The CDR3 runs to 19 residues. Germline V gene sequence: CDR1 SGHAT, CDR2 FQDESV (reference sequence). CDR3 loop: CASSLSPGTSGASYNEQFF.

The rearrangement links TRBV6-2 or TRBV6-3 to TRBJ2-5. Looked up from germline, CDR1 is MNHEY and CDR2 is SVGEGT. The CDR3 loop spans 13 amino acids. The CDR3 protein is CASRESSQETQYF.

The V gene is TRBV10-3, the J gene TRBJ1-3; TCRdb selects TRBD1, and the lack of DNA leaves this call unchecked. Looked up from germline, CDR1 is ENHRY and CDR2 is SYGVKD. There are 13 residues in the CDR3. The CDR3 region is CAISEGQRNTIYF.

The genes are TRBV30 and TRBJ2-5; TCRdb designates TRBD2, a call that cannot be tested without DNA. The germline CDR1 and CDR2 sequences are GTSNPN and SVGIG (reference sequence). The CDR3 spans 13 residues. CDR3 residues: CAWRPAGKETQYF.

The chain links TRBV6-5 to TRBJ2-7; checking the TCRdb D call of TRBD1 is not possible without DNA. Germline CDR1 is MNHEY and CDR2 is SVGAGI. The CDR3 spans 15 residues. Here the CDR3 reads CASRFSRDRDYEQYF.

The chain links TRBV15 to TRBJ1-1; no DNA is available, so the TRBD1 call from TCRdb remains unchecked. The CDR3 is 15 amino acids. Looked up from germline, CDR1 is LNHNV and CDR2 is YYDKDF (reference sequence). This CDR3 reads CATSSPTTGNTEAFF.

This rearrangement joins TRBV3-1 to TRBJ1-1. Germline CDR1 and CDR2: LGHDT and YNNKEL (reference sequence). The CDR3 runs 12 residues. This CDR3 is CASSSLGWDAFF.

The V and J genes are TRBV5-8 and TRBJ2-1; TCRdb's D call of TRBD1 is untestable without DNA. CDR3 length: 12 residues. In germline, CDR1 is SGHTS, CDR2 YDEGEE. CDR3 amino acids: CASRQDWNEQFF.

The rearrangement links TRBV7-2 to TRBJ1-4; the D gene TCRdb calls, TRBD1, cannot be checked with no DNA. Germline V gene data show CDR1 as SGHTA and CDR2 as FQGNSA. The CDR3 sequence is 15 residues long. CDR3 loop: CASSLARGTNEKLFF.

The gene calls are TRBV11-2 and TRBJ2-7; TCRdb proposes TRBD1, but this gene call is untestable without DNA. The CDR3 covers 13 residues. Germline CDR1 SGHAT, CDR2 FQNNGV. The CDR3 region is CASSLGWGAEQYF. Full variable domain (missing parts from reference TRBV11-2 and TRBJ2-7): EAGVAQSPRYKIIEKRQSVAFWCNPISGHATLYWYQQILGQGPKLLIQFQNNGVVDDSQLPKDRFSAERLKGVDSTLKIQPAKLEDSAVYLCASSLGWGAEQYFGPGTRLTVT.

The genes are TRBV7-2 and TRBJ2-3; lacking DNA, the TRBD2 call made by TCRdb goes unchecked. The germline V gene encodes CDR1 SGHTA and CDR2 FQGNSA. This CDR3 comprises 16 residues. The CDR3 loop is CASSLMGGGSTDTQYF. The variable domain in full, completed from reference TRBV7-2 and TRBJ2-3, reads GAGVSQSPSNKVTEKGKDVELRCDPISGHTALYWYRQSLGQGLEFLIYFQGNSAPDKSGLPSDRFSAERTGGSVSTLTIQRTQQEDSAVYLCASSLMGGGSTDTQYFGPGTRLTVL.

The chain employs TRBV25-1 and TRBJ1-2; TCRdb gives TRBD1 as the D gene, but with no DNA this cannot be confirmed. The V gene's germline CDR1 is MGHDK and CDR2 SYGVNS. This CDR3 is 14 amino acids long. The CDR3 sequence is CASSEGTGIYGYTF.

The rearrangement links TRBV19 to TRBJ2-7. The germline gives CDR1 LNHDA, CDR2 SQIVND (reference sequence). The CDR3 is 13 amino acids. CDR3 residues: CASSLMPSYEQYF.

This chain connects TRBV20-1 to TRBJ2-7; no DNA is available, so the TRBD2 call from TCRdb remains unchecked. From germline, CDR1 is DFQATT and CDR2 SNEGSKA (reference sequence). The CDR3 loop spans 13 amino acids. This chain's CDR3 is CSAGLAASYEQYF.

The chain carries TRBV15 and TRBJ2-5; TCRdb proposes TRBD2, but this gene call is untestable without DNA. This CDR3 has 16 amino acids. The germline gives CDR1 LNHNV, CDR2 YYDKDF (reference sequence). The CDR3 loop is CATSTLTSGDKETQYF.

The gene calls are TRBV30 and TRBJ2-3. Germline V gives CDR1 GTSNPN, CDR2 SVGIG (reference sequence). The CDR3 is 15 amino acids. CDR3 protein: CAWSSLAAAPDTQYF. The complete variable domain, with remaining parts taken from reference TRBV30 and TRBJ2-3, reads SQTIHQWPATLVQPVGSPLSLECTVEGTSNPNLYWYRQAAGRGLQLLFYSVGIGQISSEVPQNLSASRPQDRQFILSSKKLLLSDSGFYLCAWSSLAAAPDTQYFGPGTRLTVL.